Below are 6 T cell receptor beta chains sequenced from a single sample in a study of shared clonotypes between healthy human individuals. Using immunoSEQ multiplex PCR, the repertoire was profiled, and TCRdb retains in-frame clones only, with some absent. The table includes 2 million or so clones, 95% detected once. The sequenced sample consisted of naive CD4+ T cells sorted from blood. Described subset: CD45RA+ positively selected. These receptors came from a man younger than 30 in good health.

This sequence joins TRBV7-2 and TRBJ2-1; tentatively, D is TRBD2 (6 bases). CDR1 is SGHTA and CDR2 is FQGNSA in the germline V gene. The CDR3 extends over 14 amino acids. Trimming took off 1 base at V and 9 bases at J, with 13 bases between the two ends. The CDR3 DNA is TGTGCCAGCAGCTTAGGTCTGGCCGGGAGTGAGCAGTTCTTC. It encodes CASSLGLAGSEQFF.

The chain's CDR3 is CAWRKKAGGPSGSLFSYNEQFF. The CDR3 DNA sequence: TGTGCCTGGCGAAAGAAGGCAGGGGGGCCTAGCGGGAGCCTATTCTCCTACAATGAGCAGTTCTTC. The rearrangement uses TRBV30 and TRBJ2-1, with TRBD2 matching over 10 bases. The length of the CDR3 is 22 residues. Germline CDR1 and CDR2: GTSNPN and SVGIG (reference sequence). V shed 5 bases, J shed 0 bases, and the junction held 25 bases outside the gene matches.

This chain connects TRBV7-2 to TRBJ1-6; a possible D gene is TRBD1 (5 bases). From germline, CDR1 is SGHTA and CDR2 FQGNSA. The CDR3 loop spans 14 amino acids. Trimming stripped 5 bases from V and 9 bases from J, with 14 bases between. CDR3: CASSVGAGISPLHF. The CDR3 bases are TGTGCCAGCAGCGTAGGGGCAGGGATTTCACCCCTCCACTTT.

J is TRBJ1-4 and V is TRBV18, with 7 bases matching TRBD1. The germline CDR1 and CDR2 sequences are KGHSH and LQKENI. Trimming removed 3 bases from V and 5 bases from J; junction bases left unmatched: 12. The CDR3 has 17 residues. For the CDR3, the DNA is TGTGCCAGCTCACCGACAGGGTCGGGGGCGATAAATGAAAAACTGTTTTTT. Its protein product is CASSPTGSGAINEKLFF. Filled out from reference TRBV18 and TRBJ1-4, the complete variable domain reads NAGVMQNPRHLVRRRGQEARLRCSPMKGHSHVYWYRQLPEEGLKFMVYLQKENIIDESGMPKERFSAEFPKEGPSILRIQQVVRGDSAAYFCASSPTGSGAINEKLFFGSGTQLSVL.

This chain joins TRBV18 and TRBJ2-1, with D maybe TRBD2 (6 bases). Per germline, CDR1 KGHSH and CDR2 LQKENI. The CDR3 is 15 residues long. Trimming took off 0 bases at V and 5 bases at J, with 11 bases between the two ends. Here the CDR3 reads CASSPPSPGDNEQFF. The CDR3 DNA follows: TGTGCCAGCTCACCACCGTCTCCGGGGGACAATGAGCAGTTCTTC.

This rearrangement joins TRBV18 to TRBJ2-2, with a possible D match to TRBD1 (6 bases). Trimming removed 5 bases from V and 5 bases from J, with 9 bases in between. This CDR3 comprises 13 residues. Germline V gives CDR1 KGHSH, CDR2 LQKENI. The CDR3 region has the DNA TGTGCCAGCTCAACACAGGGTACCGGGGAGCTGTTTTTT. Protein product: CASSTQGTGELFF.